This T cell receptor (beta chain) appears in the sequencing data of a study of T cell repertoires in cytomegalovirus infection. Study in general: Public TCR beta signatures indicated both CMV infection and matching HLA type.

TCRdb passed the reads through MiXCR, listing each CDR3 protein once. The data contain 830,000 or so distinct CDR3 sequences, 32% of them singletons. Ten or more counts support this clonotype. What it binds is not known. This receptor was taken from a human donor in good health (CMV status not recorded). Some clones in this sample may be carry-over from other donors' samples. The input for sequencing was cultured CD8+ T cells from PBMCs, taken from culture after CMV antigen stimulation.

CDR3 in amino acids: CASSSHVLRETQYF. Here the CDR3 DNA reads TGTGCCAGCAGTTCCCACGTTCTAAGAGAGACCCAGTACTTC. This chain joins TRBV7-2 and TRBJ2-5; no firm D call. The CDR3 spans 14 residues. V lost 6 bases and J 4 bases, leaving 15 bases between the germline ends. Per germline, CDR1 SGHTA and CDR2 FQGNSA. The variable domain in full, with the rest retrieved from reference TRBV7-2 and TRBJ2-5, is GAGVSQSPSNKVTEKGKDVELRCDPISGHTALYWYRQSLGQGLEFLIYFQGNSAPDKSGLPSDRFSAERTGGSVSTLTIQRTQQEDSAVYLCASSSHVLRETQYFGPGTRLLVL.